A single sample gave rise to the 31 T cell receptor beta chains below, sequenced in a study of neurological immune-mediated disorders. TCRdb reprocessed the 5' RACE reads via MiXCR and lists one record per CDR3 protein. The sample contains 45,000 to 65,000 distinct CDR3 sequences, roughly 4.3% of which appear only once. The sample comprised PBMCs. The receptors here all came from a man aged 45-65 years with multiple sclerosis.

At least ten counts were recorded for this clonotype. The chain employs TRBV6-5 and TRBJ2-1; possible D gene TRBD1, 6 bases. V was trimmed by 6 bases and J by 3 bases, leaving 9 bases between them. CDR1 and CDR2 from the germline V gene are MNHEY and SVGAGI. The CDR3 has 13 residues. The chain's CDR3 is CASRMDSYNEQFF. CDR3 in DNA: TGTGCCAGCAGGATGGACAGCTACAATGAGCAGTTCTTC.

Comment on this clonotype: A single base separates this from a much larger clone, so it may be a read error. The V and J genes are TRBV20-1 and TRBJ1-1; D gene ambiguous. This CDR3 is built from 14 residues. Trimming removed 1 base at V and 4 bases at J, with 13 bases between. In germline, CDR1 is DFQATT, CDR2 SNEGSKA (reference sequence). This CDR3 reads CSARVIGKITEAFF. Written as DNA, the CDR3 is TGCAGTGCTAGAGTTATTGGAAAGATCACTGAAGCTTTCTTT.

In its sample, this clonotype was seen many times. The V and J genes are TRBV20-1 and TRBJ1-5; TRBD1 is a possible D gene (5 bases). Trimming removed 6 bases from V and 7 bases from J, with 7 bases in between. CDR1 is DFQATT, CDR2 SNEGSKA, per germline (reference sequence). CDR3 length equals 10 residues. CDR3 DNA: TGCAGTGCCAAGGGGCAGCCCCAGCATTTT. Translated, it gives CSAKGQPQHF.

This clonotype was seen many times. The chain is built from TRBV15 and TRBJ2-2, with TRBD1 matching 9 bases. From germline, CDR1 is LNHNV and CDR2 YYDKDF (reference sequence). Trimming cost V 3 bases and J 6 bases; bases outside gene matches: 8. The length of the CDR3 is 16 residues. CDR3 sequence reads: CATSRRTGVAPGELFF. The DNA of the CDR3 is TGTGCCACCAGCAGGAGGACAGGGGTGGCCCCCGGGGAGCTGTTTTTT.

The table lists this clonotype with many counts. The chain couples TRBV4-1 to TRBJ2-7; 8 bases agree with TRBD2. V dropped 1 base and J dropped 4; count of bases not matched to a gene: 3. There are 14 residues in the CDR3. Germline-derived CDR1 and CDR2 are MGHRA and YSYEKL. The CDR3 reads CASSQVAGCYEQYF. The DNA for the CDR3 is TGCGCCAGCAGCCAAGTAGCGGGGTGTTACGAGCAGTACTTC.

This clonotype showed up many times. This chain joins TRBV7-9 and TRBJ2-3; TRBD2 matches 8 bases. Germline V gives CDR1 SEHNR, CDR2 FQNEAQ (reference sequence). This CDR3 contains 15 residues. The V segment lost 2 bases and the J segment 9 bases; nucleotides outside the gene matches: 10. The CDR3 sequence is CASSLIGRASITQYF. For the CDR3, the DNA is TGTGCCAGCAGCTTAATCGGGAGGGCCTCCATCACGCAGTATTTT. Full variable domain (rest looked up from reference TRBV7-9 and TRBJ2-3): DTGVSQNPRHKITKRGQNVTFRCDPISEHNRLYWYRQTLGQGPEFLTYFQNEAQLEKSRLLSDRFSAERPKGSFSTLEIQRTEQGDSAMYLCASSLIGRASITQYFGPGTRLTVL.

This chain uses TRBV20-1 with TRBJ2-7; the D is unclear. This CDR3 spans 13 amino acids. Per the germline V gene, CDR1 is DFQATT and CDR2 is SNEGSKA (reference sequence). Here the CDR3 DNA reads TGCAGAGTTGACACGTCTTCCTCCTACGAGCAGTACTTC. Residues: CRVDTSSSYEQYF.

V is TRBV7-9 and J is TRBJ2-3; either TRBD1 or TRBD2 may fit D (5 bases each). With 6 bases removed from V and 11 bases from J, the gap between germline ends came to 12 bases. The CDR3 is 11 residues long. The germline V gene encodes CDR1 SEHNR and CDR2 FQNEAQ (reference sequence). The CDR3 is CASSLGTGQYF. The DNA for the CDR3 is TGTGCCAGCAGTCTCGGGACCGGGCAGTATTTT.

The chain joins TRBV6-6 to TRBJ2-7; D is uncertain. Per the germline V gene, CDR1 is MNHNY and CDR2 is SVGAGI (reference sequence). Trimming took 2 bases from V and 1 from J, leaving 6 bases between them. The CDR3 consists of 13 residues. For the CDR3, the DNA is TGTGCCAGCAGTTACCCCCAGTCCTACGAGCAGTACTTC. This sequence encodes CASSYPQSYEQYF.

This clonotype was detected many times. The V and J genes are TRBV29-1 and TRBJ1-1, with D perhaps TRBD1 (6 bases). The CDR3 runs 14 residues. Germline CDR1 SQVTM, CDR2 ANQGSEA. Between the trimmed V and J ends, which lost 7 bases and 5 bases, there was a span of 20 bases. The CDR3 nucleotides are TGCAGCGCCGCTTACGGGGGCGCCGTGACTGAAGCTTTCTTT. The encoded protein is CSAAYGGAVTEAFF.

This clonotype showed up many times. The chain links TRBV5-1 to TRBJ2-3, with 11 bases that match TRBD2. The V gene end was trimmed by 0 bases and the J gene end by 6 bases; junction bases not matched to a gene: 6. Germline V gene sequence: CDR1 SGHRS, CDR2 YFSETQ. The CDR3 runs to 16 residues. The CDR3 DNA reads as TGCGCCAGCAGCTTGGTCGAGACTAGCGGGATGGATACGCAGTATTTT. Translated: CASSLVETSGMDTQYF.

This clonotype has ten or more counts. The rearrangement joins TRBV25-1 to TRBJ2-7; D gene unclear. Deletions cut 5 bases from V and 4 bases from J, with 6 bases between. Looked up from germline, CDR1 is MGHDK and CDR2 is SYGVNS. This CDR3 spans 11 amino acids. The CDR3 loop reads CASSFYYEQYF. The CDR3 DNA is TGTGCCAGCAGTTTCTATTACGAGCAGTACTTC.

This clonotype has a count of ten or more. The chain couples TRBV5-1 to TRBJ2-7, with D tentatively TRBD2 (5 bases). The V and J ends lost 3 bases and 3 bases respectively, with 19 bases between them. The V gene's germline CDR1 is SGHRS and CDR2 YFSETQ. This CDR3 has 16 residues. In DNA, the CDR3 is TGCGCCAGCAGCTCGCCCCATCGAGACTACAACTACGAGCAGTACTTC. Translating it yields CASSSPHRDYNYEQYF.

This clonotype was detected only a few times. The chain joins TRBV24-1 to TRBJ2-3; 8 bases line up with TRBD2. The V gene's germline CDR1 is KGHDR and CDR2 SFDVKD. Trimming at V came to 1 base and at J to 4 bases, leaving 9 bases not matched to a gene. The CDR3 totals 17 residues. The CDR3 loop reads CATSDLSGRGTADTQYF. The CDR3 DNA sequence: TGTGCCACCAGTGATTTATCCGGGAGGGGTACCGCAGATACGCAGTATTTT.

This clonotype was found many times. The CDR3 sequence is CSVRQGESYEQYF. The CDR3 bases are TGCAGCGTTCGGCAGGGGGAGTCCTACGAGCAGTACTTC. V gene TRBV29-1 combines with J gene TRBJ2-7; the match to TRBD1 covers 7 bases. The germline CDR1 and CDR2 sequences are SQVTM and ANQGSEA. The ends lost 5 bases at V and 1 base at J; junction bases unmatched: 5. The CDR3 loop spans 13 amino acids.

This clonotype was picked up many times. The chain recombines TRBV10-2 with TRBJ2-7; D possibly corresponds to TRBD2 (5 bases). Trimming removed 5 bases from V and 3 bases from J, with 8 bases in between. Germline CDR1 WSHSY, CDR2 SAAADI. The CDR3 runs to 12 residues. The CDR3, as DNA: TGCGCCAGCAGTAGGAGGAACTACGAGCAGTACTTC. This translates into CASSRRNYEQYF.

This clonotype was seen many times. This sequence joins TRBV4-1 and TRBJ1-1; D gene uncertain. Trimming cost V 4 bases and J 2 bases, with 14 bases left between them. CDR1 is MGHRA and CDR2 is YSYEKL in the germline V gene. CDR3 length: 15 residues. CDR3 in amino acids: CASSPRIQANTEAFF. CDR3 nucleotide sequence: TGCGCCAGCAGCCCGAGAATCCAGGCTAACACTGAAGCTTTCTTT.

This clonotype was recorded at least ten times. J is TRBJ2-1 and V is TRBV5-5; D is unclear. V lost 2 bases and J lost 7, with 16 bases in between. The CDR3 has 15 amino acids. CDR1 is SGHKS, CDR2 YYEKEE, per germline (reference sequence). In DNA, the CDR3 is TGTGCCAGCAGCTTTCTGGCAGCGTCTGCGAATGAGCAGTTCTTC. Amino acids: CASSFLAASANEQFF.

This clonotype was recorded at least ten times. J is TRBJ2-5 and V is TRBV12-3 or TRBV12-4, with a tentative D call TRBD2 (7 bases). The length of the CDR3 is 14 residues. V gave up 2 bases and J gave up 4 bases, with 11 bases separating them. CDR3 loop: CASSLRGGTETQYF. In DNA, the CDR3 is TGTGCCAGCAGTTTAAGGGGGGGGACAGAGACCCAGTACTTC.

This clonotype was seen repeatedly, ten times or more. The chain uses TRBV5-5 and TRBJ1-4, with 7 bases that match TRBD1. V shed 4 bases and J 3 bases; nucleotides not matched to a gene: 6. The CDR3 runs 15 residues. Germline V lookup: CDR1 SGHKS, CDR2 YYEKEE (reference sequence). CDR3 DNA sequence: TGTGCCAGCAGCGTTCGACAGGGAGCTAATGAAAAACTGTTTTTT. Encoded protein: CASSVRQGANEKLFF.

V is TRBV12-3 or TRBV12-4 and J is TRBJ2-7; a possible D gene is TRBD1 (6 bases). The CDR3 totals 15 residues. V lost 2 bases, J lost 0 bases, and 11 bases lay in between. The DNA for the CDR3 is TGTGCCAGCAGTTTAACAGGGTCGAGCTCCTACGAGCAGTACTTC. Protein: CASSLTGSSSYEQYF.

This clonotype was recorded a few times. The V and J genes are TRBV6-5 and TRBJ2-7, with 9 nucleotides matching TRBD2. Germline V gene lookup returns CDR1 MNHEY and CDR2 SVGAGI. V was clipped by 6 bases and J by 6 bases; unmatched bases: 9. The CDR3 runs 14 residues. The CDR3, as DNA: TGTGCCAGCAGATTCATAGCGGGAGTACGCGAGCAGTACTTC. Translating it yields CASRFIAGVREQYF.

As for this clonotype: The junction differs from germline at one of its ends, possibly a read error. The chain combines TRBV6-1 with TRBJ1-6; no definite D call. Germline CDR1 is MNHNS and CDR2 is SASEGT. The CDR3 extends over 13 amino acids. The CDR3: CASSARQLTSLNF. Written as DNA, the CDR3 is TGTGCCAGCAGTGCCAGGCAGTTGACATCCCTCAACTTT.

This clonotype was counted many times. This chain joins TRBV20-1 and TRBJ1-6; TRBD1 might be the D (6 bases). Germline lookup yields CDR1 DFQATT and CDR2 SNEGSKA (reference sequence). Between the trimmed V and J ends, which lost 6 bases and 8 bases, there was a span of 17 bases. The CDR3 sequence is 14 residues long. In nucleotides, the CDR3 is TGCAGTGCGTACCGACAGGTCGCTGATTCACCCCTCCACTTT. This translates into CSAYRQVADSPLHF.

This clonotype was recorded many times. The genes are TRBV28 and TRBJ2-1; 7 bases are a match to TRBD2. This CDR3 comprises 14 residues. Germline CDR1 reads MDHEN; CDR2 reads SYDVKM. Trimming removed 6 bases from V and 7 bases from J; junction bases left unmatched: 9. The CDR3 nucleotides are TGTGCCAGCAGGGGAAGGTGGGGAGGGAATGAGCAGTTCTTC. Its protein product is CASRGRWGGNEQFF.

The sample holds a few counts of this clonotype. V is TRBV7-8 and J is TRBJ2-3; D is unresolved. V lost 5 bases and J 0 bases, leaving 12 bases between the germline ends. The CDR3 extends over 15 amino acids. The germline gives CDR1 SGHVS, CDR2 FQNEAQ. The CDR3 DNA follows: TGTGCCAGCAGCCGTAGAGGCGGTAGCACAGATACGCAGTATTTT. This sequence encodes CASSRRGGSTDTQYF.

This clonotype was observed a few times. The J gene is TRBJ2-3, the V gene TRBV12-3 or TRBV12-4; D tentatively reads TRBD1 or TRBD2 (5 bases each). Trimming left V 1 base short and J 2 bases short, with 7 bases between. The CDR3 has 14 residues. For the CDR3, the DNA is TGTGCCAGCAGTTTAGGGGGGATCACAGATACGCAGTATTTT. It yields the protein CASSLGGITDTQYF.

Many counts were recorded for this clonotype. The CDR3 region has the DNA TGTGCCAGCAGTTTGGGGACAGGGGGCAGGGGTTACGAGCAGTACTTC. This sequence encodes CASSLGTGGRGYEQYF. The rearrangement joins TRBV12-3 or TRBV12-4 to TRBJ2-7; 12 bases align to TRBD1. V was pared by 3 bases and J by 4 bases, with 7 bases of the junction left unmatched. CDR3 length: 16 residues.

The rearrangement links TRBV14 to TRBJ2-3; 9 nucleotides line up with TRBD2. This CDR3 comprises 15 residues. Germline V gene sequence: CDR1 SGHDN, CDR2 FVKESK. The trim removed 1 base at V and 6 bases at J, leaving 5 bases unmatched. The CDR3 nucleotides read TGTGCCAGCAGCCAAGCTCTAGCGGGACGTGATACGCAGTATTTT. Protein: CASSQALAGRDTQYF.

This clonotype has a count of ten or more. The genes are TRBV5-1 and TRBJ1-2; tentatively, D is TRBD1 (5 bases). V shed 0 bases and J shed 6 bases, with 12 bases lying between them. Germline V gene data show CDR1 as SGHRS and CDR2 as YFSETQ. This CDR3 comprises 14 residues. The CDR3 region is CASSLAGAGNGYTF. For the CDR3, the DNA is TGCGCCAGCAGCTTGGCCGGGGCAGGGAATGGCTACACCTTC.

This clonotype occurred many times. The chain employs TRBV28 and TRBJ2-1; the D call may be TRBD1 or TRBD2 (5 bases each). Trimming cost V 4 bases and J 0 bases, with 19 bases left between them. This CDR3 is built from 18 residues. Germline V gene data show CDR1 as MDHEN and CDR2 as SYDVKM. The CDR3 sequence is CASSSIRPGPSSYNEQFF. The DNA of the CDR3 is TGTGCCAGCAGTTCCATCCGACCGGGACCCAGCTCCTACAATGAGCAGTTCTTC.